These 23 T cell receptor beta chains were all obtained from the same sample, sequenced in a study of blood T cell repertoires in COVID-19 (TCRdb year 2020). Libraries were constructed by the immunoSEQ multiplex PCR assay. Drawn from immuneACCESS, this table holds only the in-frame rearrangements with V and J called that TCRdb kept. Clones are partly lost; checked studies trace under half to an unresolved V gene and leave the rest unexplained. In all, the sample holds about 480,000 clones, and 88% of those were seen once. The ten largest clones represent approximately 12% of the sample. The material sequenced was peripheral blood. These receptors originate from a woman aged 50 to 65 with COVID-19, enrolled during active disease.

This clone was observed a single time. The rearrangement uses TRBV3-1 (or the pseudogene TRBV3-2) and TRBJ1-6; TRBD1 aligns across 7 bases. The CDR3 runs to 16 residues. J was trimmed by 0 bases and V by 1 base; bases with no gene match: 0. Germline CDR1 reads LGHDT; CDR2 reads YNNKEL (reference sequence). CDR3 coding DNA: TGTGCCAGCAGCCAAGGGGACAGCTCCTATAATTCACCCCTCCACTTT. This gives the protein CASSQGDSSYNSPLHF.

The J gene is TRBJ1-4, the V gene TRBV3-1 (or the pseudogene TRBV3-2); no clear D. With 1 base removed from V and 4 bases from J, the gap between germline ends came to 4 bases. There are 13 residues in the CDR3. The germline gives CDR1 LGHDT, CDR2 YNNKEL (reference sequence). CDR3 sequence (DNA): TGTGCCAGCAGCCAAGCAAATAATGAAAAACTGTTTTTT. It is translated as CASSQANNEKLFF.

The chain employs TRBV7-2 and TRBJ2-5; 9 nucleotides match TRBD2. CDR1 and CDR2 (germline): SGHTA, FQGNSA. Germline trimming cut 9 bases from V and 5 bases from J; bases unmatched to any gene: 7. CDR3 length: 13 residues. CDR3 amino acids: CASTSGRRETQYF. DNA for the CDR3: TGTGCCAGTACTAGCGGGCGAAGGGAGACCCAGTACTTC.

A note on this clone: Other DNA sequences of this sample code for an identical CDR3. The chain uses TRBV6-5 and TRBJ1-2; maybe TRBD1 (6 bases). The germline CDR1 and CDR2 sequences are MNHEY and SVGAGI. V was trimmed by 5 bases and J by 4 bases, leaving 11 bases between them. The CDR3 loop spans 13 amino acids. CDR3 coding DNA: TGTGCCAGCAGTCGGACAGCCTTCTATGGCTACACCTTC. The encoded protein is CASSRTAFYGYTF.

The genes are TRBV18 and TRBJ1-5, with D possibly being TRBD1 (5 bases). The V gene lost 3 bases and the J gene lost 3 bases, with 9 bases spanning the gap. Per the germline V gene, CDR1 is KGHSH and CDR2 is LQKENI. The CDR3 sequence is 14 residues long. The CDR3 is CASSPGGNNQPQHF. CDR3 DNA sequence: TGTGCCAGCTCACCGGGGGGGAACAATCAGCCCCAGCATTTT.

The chain carries TRBV5-3 and TRBJ1-3; 8 bases match TRBD1. TRBV5-3 has ORF status, its function being uncertain. With V trimmed by 3 bases and J by 9 bases, 8 bases remained unmatched. This CDR3 region has 14 residues. CDR3 in DNA: TGTGCCAGAAGCTCGTTACCTCAGGGGGCCACCATATATTTT. Translation gives CARSSLPQGATIYF.

The rearrangement joins TRBV7-9 to TRBJ1-4; TRBD1 agrees at 7 bases. This CDR3 is 15 amino acids long. Per germline, CDR1 SEHNR and CDR2 FQNEAQ (reference sequence). Trimming cost V 5 bases and J 5 bases; bases outside gene matches: 8. The CDR3 here is CASSHGQELNEKLFF. In nucleotides, the CDR3 is TGTGCCAGCAGCCACGGACAGGAGCTAAATGAAAAACTGTTTTTT.

The chain links TRBV7-2 to TRBJ1-2; TRBD1 aligns across 7 bases. CDR1 and CDR2 (germline): SGHTA, FQGNSA. CDR3 length: 15 residues. The trim removed 1 base at V and 5 bases at J, leaving 7 bases unmatched. This CDR3 is CASSLDGTEIYGYTF. The CDR3 DNA reads TGTGCCAGCAGCTTAGATGGGACAGAGATTTATGGCTACACCTTC.

This rearrangement joins TRBV11-3 to TRBJ2-7, with 12 bases lining up with TRBD1. The CDR3 totals 14 residues. V shed 5 bases, J shed 5 bases, and the junction held 4 bases outside the gene matches. Germline-derived CDR1 and CDR2 are SGHNT and YENEEA. CDR3 protein: CASSPGQGADEQYF. The CDR3 nucleotides are TGTGCCAGCAGCCCGGGACAGGGGGCAGACGAGCAGTACTTC.

The rearrangement uses TRBV11-2 and TRBJ2-5; 8 bases match TRBD2. This CDR3 contains 15 residues. V was clipped by 5 bases and J by 1 base; unmatched bases: 6. Germline V gene sequence: CDR1 SGHAT, CDR2 FQNNGV. CDR3 sequence reads: CASSLSGTSQETQYF. CDR3 DNA: TGTGCCAGCAGCCTATCCGGGACTAGCCAAGAGACCCAGTACTTC.

Only a few counts were recorded for this clone. This chain links TRBV7-2 with TRBJ1-1; D is unclear. Germline assignment: CDR1 SGHTA and CDR2 FQGNSA. The length of the CDR3 is 14 residues. V lost 2 bases and J 1 base, leaving 8 bases between the germline ends. CDR3 sequence (DNA): TGTGCCAGCAGCTTAAACCGACAGAACACTGAAGCTTTCTTT. Translating it yields CASSLNRQNTEAFF. The full variable domain, in which reference TRBV7-2 and TRBJ1-1 provide the parts outside the CDR3, is GAGVSQSPSNKVTEKGKDVELRCDPISGHTALYWYRQSLGQGLEFLIYFQGNSAPDKSGLPSDRFSAERTGGSVSTLTIQRTQQEDSAVYLCASSLNRQNTEAFFGQGTRLTVV.

In this sample, this clone turned up once. The rearrangement uses TRBV7-3 and TRBJ2-3, with 15 bases aligning to TRBD2. V lost 5 bases to trimming and J lost 5 bases; unmatched junction nucleotides: 5. The CDR3 loop spans 16 amino acids. Germline V gene lookup returns CDR1 SGHTA and CDR2 FQGTGA. The CDR3 here is CASSQGLAGGQDTQYF. In nucleotides, the CDR3 is TGTGCCAGCAGCCAAGGACTAGCGGGGGGGCAAGATACGCAGTATTTT.

The chain combines TRBV9 with TRBJ2-3, with 16 bases that match TRBD2. CDR3 length equals 18 residues. V gave up 4 bases and J gave up 0 bases; unmatched junction bases: 5. Germline V lookup: CDR1 SGDLS, CDR2 YYNGEE. The CDR3 bases are TGTGCCAGCAGCACGGGACTAGCGGGGGGGACTAGCACAGATACGCAGTATTTT. It codes for CASSTGLAGGTSTDTQYF.

J is TRBJ1-1 and V is TRBV10-3; D gene unclear. V lost 2 bases to trimming and J lost 1 base, with 8 bases between them. The CDR3 has 14 amino acids. CDR1 and CDR2 from the germline V gene are ENHRY and SYGVKD. CDR3: CAISEGRQNTEAFF. The CDR3 nucleotides read TGTGCCATCAGTGAGGGGCGACAGAACACTGAAGCTTTCTTT.

The chain employs TRBV6-5 and TRBJ1-2; 10 nucleotides agree with TRBD1. The ends lost 4 bases at V and 8 bases at J; junction bases unmatched: 7. The germline gives CDR1 MNHEY, CDR2 SVGAGI. The CDR3 loop spans 14 amino acids. The DNA for the CDR3 is TGTGCCAGCAGTTTTACCGGGACAGGGGAAGGCTACACCTTC. Its translation: CASSFTGTGEGYTF.

The V and J genes are TRBV5-1 and TRBJ2-7, with D maybe TRBD1 (6 bases). V lost 1 base to trimming and J lost 4 bases, with 15 bases between them. This CDR3 spans 15 amino acids. Per germline, CDR1 SGHRS and CDR2 YFSETQ. The DNA for the CDR3 is TGCGCCAGCAGCTTGACAGGGTTAAGTAGTTACGAGCAGTACTTC. Protein product: CASSLTGLSSYEQYF.

The chain carries TRBV5-1 and TRBJ2-1; TRBD1 aligns across 8 bases. Germline assignment: CDR1 SGHRS and CDR2 YFSETQ. The ends lost 2 bases at V and 5 bases at J; junction bases unmatched: 6. This CDR3 spans 15 amino acids. The CDR3 DNA is TGCGCCAGCAGCTTCCGGACAGGGTGGGACAATGAGCAGTTCTTC. Encoded protein: CASSFRTGWDNEQFF.

This chain uses TRBV24-1 with TRBJ2-5; no firm D call. CDR1 is KGHDR, CDR2 SFDVKD, per germline. CDR3 size: 11 residues. The V end was cut by 7 bases, the J end by 5 bases, with 7 bases between. The CDR3 sequence is CATSLGETQYF. The CDR3 DNA follows: TGTGCCACCAGCCTAGGTGAGACCCAGTACTTC.

V usage is TRBV27 and J usage is TRBJ1-5, with D possibly matching TRBD1 (5 bases). Germline CDR1 reads MNHEY; CDR2 reads SMNVEV (reference sequence). This CDR3 has 15 residues. The V end was cut by 2 bases, the J end by 4 bases, with 12 bases between. The CDR3 sequence: CASSLRGRSNQPQHF. The CDR3 DNA follows: TGTGCCAGCAGTTTAAGGGGCAGGTCAAATCAGCCCCAGCATTTT.

The chain employs TRBV4-1 and TRBJ1-6; 8 bases are a match to TRBD1. Trimming cost V 1 base and J 14 bases; bases outside gene matches: 10. Germline V CDR1 and CDR2: MGHRA, YSYEKL. The CDR3 covers 15 residues. CDR3 DNA: TGCGCCAGCAGCCAAGTGGACAGGGTCCGTGCATCCCTCCACTTT. Its translation: CASSQVDRVRASLHF.

The genes are TRBV6-1 and TRBJ2-7; D uncertain. Trimming left V 3 bases short and J 8 bases short, with 14 bases between. The CDR3 covers 13 residues. CDR1 is MNHNS and CDR2 is SASEGT in the germline V gene. The CDR3 spells CASSDYSYQKQYF. The CDR3 DNA reads as TGTGCCAGCAGTGATTATAGCTACCAGAAGCAGTACTTC.

The rearrangement uses TRBV1 and TRBJ1-6. TRBV1 is given as a pseudogene. This CDR3 has 16 amino acids. CDR3 DNA: TGCACCAGCAGCCAAATCGGGATTCCCAATAATTCACCCCTCCACTTT. Protein: CTSSQIGIPNNSPLHF.

The genes are TRBV27 and TRBJ1-2; 7 bases agree with TRBD1. CDR3 length: 14 amino acids. The V and J ends lost 6 bases and 4 bases, in that order; junction bases with no gene match: 8. CDR1 MNHEY and CDR2 SMNVEV come from the germline V gene (reference sequence). CDR3 loop: CASSHRGALYGYTF. The CDR3 nucleotides are TGTGCCAGCAGCCACAGGGGCGCCCTCTATGGCTACACCTTC.